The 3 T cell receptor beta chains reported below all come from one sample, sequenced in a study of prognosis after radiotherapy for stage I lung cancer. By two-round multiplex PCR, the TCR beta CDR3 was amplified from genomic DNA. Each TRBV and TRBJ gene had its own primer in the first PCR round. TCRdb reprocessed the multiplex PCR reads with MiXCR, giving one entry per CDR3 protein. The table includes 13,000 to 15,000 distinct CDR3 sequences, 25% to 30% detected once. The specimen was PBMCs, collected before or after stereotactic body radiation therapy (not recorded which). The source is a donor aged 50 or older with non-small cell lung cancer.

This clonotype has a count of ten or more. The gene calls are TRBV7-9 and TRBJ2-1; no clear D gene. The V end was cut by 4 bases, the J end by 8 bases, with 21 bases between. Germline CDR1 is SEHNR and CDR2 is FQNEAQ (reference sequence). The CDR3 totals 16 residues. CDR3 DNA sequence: TGTGCCAGCAGCTCCCCTGCGGCACTACCTTCCGATGAGCAGTTCTTC. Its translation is CASSSPAALPSDEQFF.

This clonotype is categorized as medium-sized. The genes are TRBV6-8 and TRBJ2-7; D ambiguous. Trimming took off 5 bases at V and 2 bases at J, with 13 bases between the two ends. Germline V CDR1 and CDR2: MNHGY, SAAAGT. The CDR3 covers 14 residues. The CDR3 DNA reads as TGTGCCAGCAGTCAGAGTATCCGGACCTACGAGCAGTACTTC. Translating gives CASSQSIRTYEQYF.

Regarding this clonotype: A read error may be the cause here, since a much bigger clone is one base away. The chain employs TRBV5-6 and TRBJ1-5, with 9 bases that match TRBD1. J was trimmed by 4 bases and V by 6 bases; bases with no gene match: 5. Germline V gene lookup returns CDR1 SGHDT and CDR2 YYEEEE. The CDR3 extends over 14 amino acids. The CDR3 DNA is TGTGCCAGCAACCGCGACAGGGGGAATCAGCCCCAGCATTTT. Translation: CASNRDRGNQPQHF.